Below, one TCR beta chain is given with its context. This specimen comes from a study of blood T cell repertoires in COVID-19. Sequenced by immunoSEQ multiplex PCR; TCRdb stores in-frame clones only, minus some. In the table there are around 310,000 clones, 70% to 90% of which are singletons. This CDR3 is 15 amino acids long. V was trimmed by 5 bases and J by 0 bases, leaving 14 bases between them. Germline CDR1 SGHNT, CDR2 YENEEA. The receptor comes from a woman aged 50 to 60 with active or convalescent COVID-19. The sample consisted of peripheral blood. The V call is TRBV11-3, the J call TRBJ2-7, with D maybe TRBD1 (6 bases). CDR3 in DNA: TGTGCCAGCAGCCTGGGTGAGGGACACTCCTACGAGCAGTACTTC. This codes for CASSLGEGHSYEQYF. Variable domain in full (rest from reference TRBV11-3 and TRBJ2-7): EAGVVQSPRYKIIEKKQPVAFWCNPISGHNTLYWYLQNLGQGPELLIRYENEEAVDDSQLPKDRFSAERLKGVDSTLKIQPAELGDSAVYLCASSLGEGHSYEQYFGPGTRLTVT.